These T cell receptor beta chains were read from a single sample in a study of T cells in Graves' hyperthyroidism and ophthalmopathy. Via MiXCR, TCRdb re-called the multiplex PCR reads, giving one row per CDR3 protein. The sample shows 190,000 or so distinct CDR3 sequences, around 16% of them seen only once. The specimen sequenced was blood. The source is a man between 35 and 55 years old with Graves' hyperthyroidism. Both conserved end residues are part of each CDR3. D genes are given only for firm matches. Size values are once, few and many counts, or a class for expanded clones, and some rows have none.

TRBV28	TRBJ2-7	NA	many	TGTGCCAGCAGGCAAATGACAGCGAACACCTACGAGGAGCAGTACTTC	CASRQMTANTYEEQYF
TRBV28	TRBJ2-7	TRBD1	NA	TGTGCCAGCAGTAGGACAGGGGTGGGTGGTGGCGAGCAGTACTTC	CASSRTGVGGGEQYF
TRBV12-3/TRBV12-4	TRBJ2-2	NA	few	TGTGCCAGCAGTTTTCAGGGAGGCACCGGGGAGCTGTTTTTT	CASSFQGGTGELFF
TRBV19	TRBJ2-7	NA	NA	TGTGCCAGTAGTCCCCTGGGTAGGGGGATGGACTCCTACGAGCAGTACTTC	CASSPLGRGMDSYEQYF
TRBV30	TRBJ2-5	NA	many	TGTGCCTGGAGTGGAGAGGGTAGGGAAGAGACCCAGTACTTC	CAWSGEGREETQYF
TRBV2	TRBJ1-6	NA	many	TGTGCCAGCAGTGAGCAACCTAATTCACCCCTCCACTTT	CASSEQPNSPLHF
TRBV7-9	TRBJ2-5	NA	NA	TGTGCCAGCAGCCGGACGACAGAGACCCAGTACTTC	CASSRTTETQYF
TRBV28	TRBJ2-7	NA	many	TGTGCCAGCAGTTTAACCAACTACGAGCAGTACTTC	CASSLTNYEQYF
TRBV29-1	TRBJ2-7	TRBD1	few	TGCAGCGTTAGGACAGGGGGCTTCTACGAGCAGTACTTC	CSVRTGGFYEQYF
TRBV9	TRBJ2-3	NA	few	TGTGCCAGCAGCGTATCCCCGGGGGCGACAGATACGCAGTATTTT	CASSVSPGATDTQYF
TRBV5-1	TRBJ2-5	TRBD1	many	TGCGCCAGCAGCGAGGGGACAGCCCAAGAGACCCAGTACTTC	CASSEGTAQETQYF
TRBV6-5	TRBJ1-5	NA	few	TGTGCCAGCAGTTACCGCCCTAGCAATCAGCCCCAGCATTTT	CASSYRPSNQPQHF
TRBV6-1	TRBJ1-2	NA	many	TGTGCCAGCAGGGTTGGGTTGAACTATGGCTACACCTTC	CASRVGLNYGYTF
TRBV6-2/TRBV6-3	TRBJ1-1	NA	many	TGTGCCAGCAGTCGGGGTCGCGGGGGAACTGAAGCTTTCTTT	CASSRGRGGTEAFF
TRBV7-6	TRBJ1-1	NA	many	TGTGCCAGCAGCTTAGGACCAGGGTCGGGGTACACTGAAGCTTTCTTT	CASSLGPGSGYTEAFF
TRBV5-1	TRBJ2-2	NA	NA	TGCGCCAGCAGCTTGGCCGTCCAGCGGGCCCATGGGGCCGGGGAGCTGTTTTTT	CASSLAVQRAHGAGELFF
TRBV29-1	TRBJ1-3	NA	NA	TGCAGCGCCGGACGGAGAGGAGGAAACACCATATATTTT	CSAGRRGGNTIYF
TRBV7-9	TRBJ2-1	TRBD2	many	TGTGCCAGCAGCTTAGCATCGTCTAGCGGGGGGCCCGGTGTTGACAATGAGCAGTTCTTC	CASSLASSSGGPGVDNEQFF
TRBV2	TRBJ2-3	NA	many	TGTGCCAGCAGTGGGATAAAAGTCCATGCAGATACGCAGTATTTT	CASSGIKVHADTQYF
TRBV5-1	TRBJ1-1	NA	many	TGCGCCAGCAGCCCCCTCCCAGGGGCGGACACTGAAGCTTTCTTT	CASSPLPGADTEAFF
TRBV28	TRBJ1-6	TRBD1	NA	TGTGCCAGCAGTTTAATGCTGAAGCCGGGACAACCCCCCGGGACAGGGGTTTCACCCCTCCACTTT	CASSLMLKPGQPPGTGVSPLHF
TRBV19	TRBJ1-2	NA	NA	NA	CASFLAGYGYTF
TRBV20-1	TRBJ2-6	TRBD1	NA	TGCAGTGCTATCTGGGACAGGGGCTCTGGGGCCAACGTCCTGACTTTC	CSAIWDRGSGANVLTF
TRBV3-1	TRBJ1-1	NA	many	TGTGCCAGCAGCCGCGGAACGGGGGACACTGAAGCTTTCTTT	CASSRGTGDTEAFF
TRBV6-2/TRBV6-3	TRBJ1-5	TRBD1	many	TGTGCCAGCAGTCGCCAGGGGGGGTATCAGCCCCAGCATTTT	CASSRQGGYQPQHF
TRBV7-9	TRBJ1-2	NA	NA	TGTGCCAGCAGCTGCTCCGGGGGGCCAAACCCCTATGGCTACACCTTC	CASSCSGGPNPYGYTF
TRBV4-3	TRBJ1-2	NA	NA	TGCGCCAGCAGCCAAGCCTCTCCAGGGATAGACTATGGCTACACCTTC	CASSQASPGIDYGYTF
TRBV7-2	TRBJ2-1	TRBD1	many	TGTGCCAGCAGCTTAGCGGGGACAGGGAACCCGCAGTTCTTC	CASSLAGTGNPQFF
TRBV19	TRBJ2-1	TRBD1	few	TGTGCCAGTAGTGGGGACAGGGGGCTCCATGAGCAGTTCTTC	CASSGDRGLHEQFF
TRBV7-2	TRBJ2-3	NA	NA	TGTGCCAGCAGCCCTATACACGATACGCAGTATTTT	CASSPIHDTQYF
TRBV11-2	TRBJ2-5	NA	many	TGTGCCAGCAGCCCCCGGTGGACAGATCAAGAGACCCAGTACTTC	CASSPRWTDQETQYF
TRBV7-2	TRBJ1-1	NA	many	TGTGCCAGCAGCTCGGACGGCCAGAACACTGAAGCTTTCTTT	CASSSDGQNTEAFF
TRBV19	TRBJ2-7	TRBD2	few	TGTGCCAGTAGTCAACTAGCGGGGGGCGAGCAGTACTTC	CASSQLAGGEQYF
TRBV4-3	TRBJ2-1	NA	NA	TGCGCCAGCAGCCAAGAACAGGGAAACCTCTACAATGAGCAGTTCTTC	CASSQEQGNLYNEQFF
TRBV9	TRBJ2-5	TRBD1	NA	TGTGCCAGCAGCGCTTGGGACAGGCCAGAGACCCAGTACTTC	CASSAWDRPETQYF
TRBV6-1	TRBJ2-2	NA	NA	TGTGCCAGCAGAGATTGGGACACCAACACCGGGGAGCTGTTTTTT	CASRDWDTNTGELFF
TRBV5-5	TRBJ2-1	TRBD1	NA	TGTGCCAGCAGCTTGGAGGGACAGGGTTTCAATGAGCAGTTCTTC	CASSLEGQGFNEQFF
TRBV18	TRBJ2-1	TRBD1	NA	TGTGCCAGCTCACCAACTGACAGGGTGGGGTCCTACAATGAGCAGTTCTTC	CASSPTDRVGSYNEQFF
TRBV2	TRBJ1-3	TRBD1	many	TGTGCCAGCAAAAACAGGGGAAATGGAAACACCATATATTTT	CASKNRGNGNTIYF
TRBV28	TRBJ2-5	NA	many	TGTGCCAGCAGTTTACTGACAGAGACCCAGTACTTC	CASSLLTETQYF
TRBV29-1	TRBJ2-5	NA	many	TGCAGCGACACAGGAGAACAGGGAAGGCAAGAGACCCAGTACTTC	CSDTGEQGRQETQYF
TRBV7-3	TRBJ1-1	NA	many	TGTGCCAGCAGCCCCAGCCCGACGAACACTGAAGCTTTCTTT	CASSPSPTNTEAFF